One and the same sample provided the 27 T cell receptor beta chains below, sequenced in a study of blood T cell repertoires in COVID-19. Profiling relied on immunoSEQ multiplex PCR, and the TCRdb table lists in-frame clones only, not all of them. The sample consists of fewer than 85,000 clones, about 83% of them appearing once. The sample comprised peripheral blood. These receptors were collected from a woman in her sixties with acute or convalescent COVID-19.

This clone was detected once. This chain connects TRBV7-2 to TRBJ2-5, with 8 positions matching TRBD1. Germline V gives CDR1 SGHTA, CDR2 FQGNSA. The junction had 8 bases not matched to a gene; V was cut back by 6 bases and J by 2 bases. The CDR3 contains 15 residues. The CDR3 is CASRRTGSWQETQYF. CDR3 coding DNA: TGTGCCAGCAGAAGGACAGGGTCATGGCAAGAGACCCAGTACTTC. Using reference TRBV7-2 and TRBJ2-5 for the parts outside the CDR3, the full variable domain is GAGVSQSPSNKVTEKGKDVELRCDPISGHTALYWYRQSLGQGLEFLIYFQGNSAPDKSGLPSDRFSAERTGGSVSTLTIQRTQQEDSAVYLCASRRTGSWQETQYFGPGTRLLVL.

This clone occurred a few times. The chain recombines TRBV10-1 with TRBJ2-7; a possible D gene is TRBD1 (6 bases). V dropped 10 bases and J dropped 6 bases, with 16 bases sitting between them. The CDR3 covers 12 residues. Germline V gene data show CDR1 as WNHNN and CDR2 as SYGVQD (reference sequence). The CDR3 is CAKKDRPSEQYF. DNA for the CDR3: TGCGCCAAAAAAGACAGGCCCAGCGAGCAGTACTTC.

The V gene is TRBV6-6, the J gene TRBJ2-7, with TRBD2 matching 10 bases. Germline V gene lookup returns CDR1 MNHNY and CDR2 SVGAGI (reference sequence). This CDR3 has 14 amino acids. V shed 4 bases and J 1 base; nucleotides not matched to a gene: 1. The CDR3 bases are TGTGCCAGCAGTTTGACTAGCGGGTCCTACGAGCAGTACTTC. Translation gives CASSLTSGSYEQYF.

The gene calls are TRBV6-5 and TRBJ2-2; no definite D call. This CDR3 comprises 15 residues. With 0 bases removed from V and 0 bases from J, the gap between germline ends came to 5 bases. Germline V CDR1 and CDR2: MNHEY, SVGAGI. This chain's CDR3 is CASSYSAANTGELFF. In DNA, the CDR3 is TGTGCCAGCAGTTACTCGGCCGCGAACACCGGGGAGCTGTTTTTT.

The chain uses TRBV5-1 and TRBJ2-2; D gene uncertain. CDR1 SGHRS and CDR2 YFSETQ come from the germline V gene. There are 13 residues in the CDR3. V was trimmed by 6 bases and J by 3 bases, leaving 9 bases between them. The CDR3: CASIESDTGELFF. DNA of the CDR3: TGCGCCAGCATAGAGTCGGACACCGGGGAGCTGTTTTTT.

This chain uses TRBV6-4 with TRBJ1-2; TRBD1 matches 9 bases. The CDR3 has 16 residues. Losses at the gene ends were 4 bases for V and 2 bases for J; bases not matched to a gene: 8. Germline V gene data show CDR1 as MRHNA and CDR2 as SNTAGT. The CDR3, as DNA: TGTGCCAGCAGTGTTCCGGGACAGGGTAAAAACTATGGCTACACCTTC. It encodes CASSVPGQGKNYGYTF.

The V call is TRBV7-6, the J call TRBJ1-1, with 10 bases that match TRBD1. J gave up 4 bases and V 1 base, and 3 bases lay outside the gene matches. The CDR3 has 15 residues. Germline CDR1 SGHVS, CDR2 FNYEAQ. CDR3 sequence reads: CASSLGTGGVTEAFF. DNA for the CDR3: TGTGCCAGCAGCTTAGGGACAGGGGGAGTCACTGAAGCTTTCTTT.

J is TRBJ1-2 and V is TRBV29-1; perhaps TRBD1 as D (6 bases). CDR1 is SQVTM, CDR2 ANQGSEA, per germline. The CDR3 loop spans 13 amino acids. Trimming removed 6 bases at V and 4 bases at J, with 15 bases between. CDR3 in amino acids: CSVDSTGPYGYTF. DNA of the CDR3: TGCAGCGTCGATTCGACAGGCCCCTATGGCTACACCTTC.

The chain uses TRBV5-1 and TRBJ1-1; possibly TRBD1 for D (5 bases). The CDR3 spans 15 residues. Germline V CDR1 and CDR2: SGHRS, YFSETQ. Trimming took 2 bases from V and 2 from J, leaving 13 bases between them. The CDR3 spells CASSFNGWTNTEAFF. The CDR3 nucleotides are TGCGCCAGCAGCTTTAACGGATGGACAAACACTGAAGCTTTCTTT.

CDR3 protein: CASTTGGPNQPQHF. CDR3 in DNA: TGTGCCAGCACTACGGGGGGACCTAATCAGCCCCAGCATTTT. This chain connects TRBV6-1 to TRBJ1-5; possible D gene TRBD1, 5 bases. Per the germline V gene, CDR1 is MNHNS and CDR2 is SASEGT. The CDR3 runs 14 residues. V lost 7 bases and J 4 bases, leaving 14 bases between the germline ends.

V gene TRBV3-1 (or the pseudogene TRBV3-2) combines with J gene TRBJ1-4; D call uncertain. The germline gives CDR1 LGHDT, CDR2 YNNKEL (reference sequence). This CDR3 has 15 residues. The V gene lost 2 bases and the J gene lost 0 bases, with 7 bases spanning the gap. CDR3 nucleotides: TGTGCCAGCAGCCAAAACATTGCAACTAATGAAAAACTGTTTTTT. This sequence encodes CASSQNIATNEKLFF.

The CDR3 spells CASSTRTDRNTEAFF. Here the CDR3 DNA reads TGTGCCAGCAGCACCCGGACAGACAGGAACACTGAAGCTTTCTTT. The genes are TRBV9 and TRBJ1-1, with a tentative D call TRBD1 (6 bases). Germline V CDR1 and CDR2: SGDLS, YYNGEE. Trimming left V 4 bases short and J 1 base short, with 14 bases between. This CDR3 spans 15 amino acids.

The CDR3 spells CAISQGPSGETQYF. The CDR3 DNA reads as TGTGCCATCAGTCAGGGTCCTTCCGGGGAGACCCAGTACTTC. V and J are TRBV10-3 and TRBJ2-5; D may be TRBD1 (5 bases). Germline V gene lookup returns CDR1 ENHRY and CDR2 SYGVKD. Trimming stripped 5 bases from V and 5 bases from J, with 15 bases between. The CDR3 consists of 14 residues.

The chain recombines TRBV19 with TRBJ1-2; 9 positions agree with TRBD1. Germline V gene data show CDR1 as LNHDA and CDR2 as SQIVND (reference sequence). Germline trimming cut 1 base from V and 3 bases from J; bases unmatched to any gene: 6. This CDR3 spans 16 amino acids. The CDR3 sequence: CASSIVGQGSHYGYTF. CDR3 coding DNA: TGTGCCAGTAGTATAGTAGGACAGGGGTCCCACTATGGCTACACCTTC.

The V call is TRBV4-2, the J call TRBJ2-7; TRBD2 agrees at 8 bases. CDR1 and CDR2 (germline): LGHNA, YNFKEQ. The V and J ends lost 0 bases and 2 bases, in that order; junction bases with no gene match: 6. CDR3 length: 16 amino acids. CDR3 nucleotides: TGTGCCAGCAGCCAAGATGCAAGCGGGAGCACCTACGAGCAGTACTTC. Translated, it gives CASSQDASGSTYEQYF.

V usage is TRBV29-1 and J usage is TRBJ2-1; D is possibly TRBD1 (7 bases). Germline V gene lookup returns CDR1 SQVTM and CDR2 ANQGSEA. Trimming took 0 bases from V and 2 from J, leaving 14 bases between them. This CDR3 is built from 16 residues. The CDR3 reads CSVEDEGGQTYNEQFF. As DNA, the CDR3 is TGCAGCGTTGAAGACGAGGGGGGACAGACCTACAATGAGCAGTTCTTC.

The chain combines TRBV5-1 with TRBJ2-2; TRBD2 matches at 7 bases. CDR3 length equals 14 residues. With V trimmed by 4 bases and J by 4 bases, 4 bases remained unmatched. Looked up from germline, CDR1 is SGHRS and CDR2 is YFSETQ. This CDR3 is CASSKTSVTGELFF. CDR3 nucleotide sequence: TGCGCCAGCAGCAAAACTAGCGTCACCGGGGAGCTGTTTTTT.

The chain recombines TRBV7-8 with TRBJ1-3, with 12 bases fitting TRBD1. Germline CDR1 and CDR2: SGHVS and FQNEAQ. V lost 5 bases, J lost 5 bases, and 13 bases stayed unmatched. This CDR3 has 18 amino acids. CDR3 loop: CASSGTGGAGGWRNTIYF. CDR3 nucleotide sequence: TGTGCCAGCAGCGGGACAGGGGGCGCAGGGGGTTGGAGAAACACCATATATTTT.

This clone turned up a few times. The CDR3 sequence: CASSLAQRASGQFF. The CDR3 DNA follows: TGTGCCAGCAGCTTAGCGCAGAGGGCTAGCGGGCAGTTCTTC. The chain is built from TRBV7-9 and TRBJ2-1; 7 bases map to TRBD2. Germline V gives CDR1 SEHNR, CDR2 FQNEAQ (reference sequence). This CDR3 contains 14 residues. Trimming cost V 0 bases and J 12 bases; bases outside gene matches: 8.

CDR3 sequence reads: CASSLLGANTGELFF. CDR3 in DNA: TGTGCCAGCAGCTTATTGGGAGCGAACACCGGGGAGCTGTTTTTT. The rearrangement joins TRBV5-6 to TRBJ2-2, with D possibly matching TRBD2 (5 bases). The ends were cut back, 2 bases at V and 0 bases at J, with 8 bases in the middle. Germline CDR1 reads SGHDT; CDR2 reads YYEEEE. The CDR3 length is 15 residues. The full variable domain, completed using reference TRBV5-6 and TRBJ2-2, is DAGVTQSPTHLIKTRGQQVTLRCSPKSGHDTVSWYQQALGQGPQFIFQYYEEEERQRGNFPDRFSGHQFPNYSSELNVNALLLGDSALYLCASSLLGANTGELFFGEGSRLTVL.

The chain carries TRBV5-1 and TRBJ2-7, with D maybe TRBD2 (6 bases). This CDR3 region has 14 residues. Germline V gene lookup returns CDR1 SGHRS and CDR2 YFSETQ. Deletions cut 3 bases from V and 2 bases from J, with 12 bases between. The DNA of the CDR3 is TGCGCCAGCAGCTCGGGACTCGAAGCCTACGAGCAGTACTTC. It is translated as CASSSGLEAYEQYF.

J is TRBJ1-4 and V is TRBV11-1; the D is unclear. Trimming pared 0 bases from V and 0 bases from J, leaving 11 bases between. CDR3 length: 17 amino acids. Germline-derived CDR1 and CDR2 are SGHAT and FQDESV (reference sequence). The CDR3 DNA sequence: TGTGCCAGCAGCTTAGCGCGAGGCGCCGCAACTAATGAAAAACTGTTTTTT. It encodes CASSLARGAATNEKLFF. The variable domain in full, completed from reference TRBV11-1 and TRBJ1-4, reads EAEVAQSPRYKITEKSQAVAFWCDPISGHATLYWYRQILGQGPELLVQFQDESVVDDSQLPKDRFSAERLKGVDSTLKIQPAELGDSAMYLCASSLARGAATNEKLFFGSGTQLSVL.

This clone has a single count. This CDR3 is CASSRWGQGAGTNEKLFF. In DNA, the CDR3 is TGTGCCAGCAGCCGTTGGGGGCAGGGGGCTGGAACTAATGAAAAACTGTTTTTT. V usage is TRBV7-8 and J usage is TRBJ1-4, with 8 bases identical to TRBD1. The V gene's germline CDR1 is SGHVS and CDR2 FQNEAQ. Losses at the gene ends were 5 bases for V and 1 base for J; bases not matched to a gene: 12. The CDR3 has 18 residues.

This clone was detected once. The chain links TRBV4-2 to TRBJ2-1; possibly TRBD2 for D (7 bases). CDR1 LGHNA and CDR2 YNFKEQ come from the germline V gene. The CDR3 contains 17 residues. V lost 2 bases to trimming and J lost 7 bases, with 21 bases between them. CDR3 protein: CASSQKGGLLEGNEQFF. CDR3 nucleotide sequence: TGTGCCAGCAGCCAAAAGGGGGGACTATTGGAAGGGAATGAGCAGTTCTTC.

Here the CDR3 reads CASSFSGQGNTEAFF. As DNA, the CDR3 is TGCGCCAGCAGCTTCTCGGGACAGGGTAACACTGAAGCTTTCTTT. V and J are TRBV5-1 and TRBJ1-1; 9 bases agree with TRBD1. Germline CDR1 is SGHRS and CDR2 is YFSETQ. The CDR3 is 15 residues long. Trimming at V came to 2 bases and at J to 2 bases, leaving 4 bases not matched to a gene.

This chain joins TRBV13 and TRBJ1-2, with a tentative D call TRBD1 (5 bases). CDR3 length: 15 residues. V dropped 5 bases and J dropped 3 bases, with 16 bases sitting between them. Looked up from germline, CDR1 is PRHDT and CDR2 is FYEKMQ (reference sequence). CDR3 in amino acids: CASSAAVRVDYGYTF. CDR3 nucleotides: TGTGCCAGCAGCGCAGCTGTCAGGGTGGACTATGGCTACACCTTC.

The gene calls are TRBV25-1 and TRBJ1-4; 11 bases map to TRBD1. The length of the CDR3 is 17 residues. The germline V gene has CDR1 MGHDK and CDR2 SYGVNS. After removal of 0 bases from V and 4 bases from J, the junction contained 4 bases not matched to a gene. The CDR3, as DNA: TGTGCCAGCAGTGAATATGGACAGGGGGCGGGTAATGAAAAACTGTTTTTT. Translating gives CASSEYGQGAGNEKLFF.